This T cell receptor (beta chain) was recorded in a study of human T cells and chemical hapten exposure. The study's findings and limits: Large CDR3 similarity clusters arose significantly more often from expanded TCRs than from controls. Patch test score rose with PT1 expanded TCR count, significant at thresholds 8, 16 and 32, not 4.

This CDR3 comprises 15 residues. Germline CDR1 LGHNA, CDR2 YNFKEQ. Germline trimming cut 4 bases from V and 8 bases from J; bases unmatched to any gene: 8. Individual cDNA molecules had unique molecular identifiers attached to them by the library. MiXCR was run by TCRdb on the RACE reads, yielding one entry per CDR3 protein. The table has 90,000 or so distinct CDR3 sequences, 10% seen once. Time point noted: patch test 1, 2 weeks after DPC sensitization. Treatment described: therapeutic diphenylcyclopropenone sensitization with weekly scalp DPC. From whole blood left unfractionated, total RNA was extracted. This clonotype was seen many times. Its antigen remains unknown.

Sequencing was performed on whole blood, taken in connection with sensitization to the hapten diphenylcyclopropenone (DPC). The chain is built from TRBV4-2 and TRBJ2-3; 11 nucleotides line up with TRBD2. This sequence was found in a man aged 35 to 55 with alopecia areata. Some clones in this sample may be carry-over from other donors' samples. The CDR3 sequence: CASSPLAGGPTTQYF. The CDR3 DNA sequence: TGTGCCAGCAGCCCGTTAGCGGGAGGGCCAACTACGCAGTATTTT.